The 25 T cell receptor beta chains below come from one sample, sequenced in a study of shared clonotypes between healthy human individuals. Measured with immunoSEQ multiplex PCR; TCRdb has only the in-frame clones, and not every one. The top ten clones hold 0.36% of a sample with about 2.4 million clones, 90% to 95% of them seen once. The sequenced sample consisted of naive CD4+ T cells from PBMCs. Subset described: CD45RA+ positively selected. These receptors were taken from a man between 18 and 29 years old in good health. Some clones in this sample may be carry-over from other donors' samples.

The V gene is TRBV28, the J gene TRBJ2-3; 7 bases fit TRBD2. Germline CDR1 MDHEN, CDR2 SYDVKM. With V trimmed by 6 bases and J by 1 base, 4 bases remained unmatched. This CDR3 region has 14 residues. CDR3 coding DNA: TGTGCCAGCAGAACTAGCGATGGCACAGATACGCAGTATTTT. This translates into CASRTSDGTDTQYF.

The chain links TRBV19 to TRBJ2-7; the match to TRBD1 covers 8 bases. Losses at the gene ends were 3 bases for V and 2 bases for J; bases not matched to a gene: 12. Germline V gene lookup returns CDR1 LNHDA and CDR2 SQIVND (reference sequence). CDR3 length equals 17 residues. The CDR3 sequence: CASSILIGAGGTYEQYF. CDR3 coding DNA: TGTGCCAGTAGTATCCTGATTGGGGCAGGGGGCACCTACGAGCAGTACTTC.

The V and J genes are TRBV28 and TRBJ1-6; maybe TRBD1 (6 bases). Looked up from germline, CDR1 is MDHEN and CDR2 is SYDVKM. The CDR3 has 14 residues. Trimming pared 6 bases from V and 10 bases from J, leaving 16 bases between. The CDR3 loop reads CASSPGPGASPLHF. The DNA of the CDR3 is TGTGCCAGCAGCCCGGGACCGGGGGCCTCACCCCTCCACTTT.

The chain is built from TRBV5-1 and TRBJ2-5; 9 bases match TRBD2. Germline V gene sequence: CDR1 SGHRS, CDR2 YFSETQ. V shed 1 base and J 5 bases; nucleotides not matched to a gene: 9. This CDR3 region has 16 residues. The CDR3 DNA follows: TGCGCCAGCAGCTTGTTGCGGGAGGGCCTGGGGGAGACCCAGTACTTC. Translating it yields CASSLLREGLGETQYF.

Notes on this clone: The sample contains more than one DNA sequence encoding this CDR3. The chain uses TRBV7-2 and TRBJ2-7; possibly TRBD2 for D (6 bases). Trimming cost V 3 bases and J 1 base, with 13 bases left between them. The CDR3 length is 15 residues. The germline V gene encodes CDR1 SGHTA and CDR2 FQGNSA. CDR3 nucleotide sequence: TGTGCCAGCAGCTTGGTAGCGGCGGGGTCCTACGAGCAGTACTTC. Residues: CASSLVAAGSYEQYF.

The gene calls are TRBV5-5 and TRBJ1-1; no clear D. With 4 bases removed from V and 1 base from J, the gap between germline ends came to 14 bases. CDR1 and CDR2 (germline): SGHKS, YYEKEE (reference sequence). This CDR3 region has 15 residues. CDR3 DNA sequence: TGTGCCAGCAGCCCGACTGGCAGCAGGAACACTGAAGCTTTCTTT. Translated, it gives CASSPTGSRNTEAFF. The whole variable domain, remainder taken from reference TRBV5-5 and TRBJ1-1, is DAGVTQSPTHLIKTRGQQVTLRCSPISGHKSVSWYQQVLGQGPQFIFQYYEKEERGRGNFPDRFSARQFPNYSSELNVNALLLGDSALYLCASSPTGSRNTEAFFGQGTRLTVV.

This clone was detected a few times. This chain connects TRBV14 to TRBJ2-2, with 7 bases aligning to TRBD1. The CDR3 is 17 residues long. Germline CDR1 is SGHDN and CDR2 is FVKESK. V lost 3 bases and J lost 1; bases outside the gene matches: 8. CDR3 in amino acids: CASSHPGTAMNTGELFF. The CDR3 region has the DNA TGTGCCAGCAGCCATCCCGGGACAGCAATGAACACCGGGGAGCTGTTTTTT.

This chain joins TRBV19 and TRBJ1-2; D is ambiguous. V dropped 5 bases and J dropped 7 bases, with 20 bases sitting between them. The germline V gene encodes CDR1 LNHDA and CDR2 SQIVND (reference sequence). CDR3 length: 15 amino acids. CDR3 residues: CASSALTPVRAGYTF. The CDR3 DNA sequence: TGTGCCAGTAGTGCCCTGACCCCGGTTAGGGCTGGCTACACCTTC.

The table lists this clone with a count of one. This chain uses TRBV28 with TRBJ2-7; unclear D gene. The length of the CDR3 is 13 residues. Trimming took off 1 base at V and 5 bases at J, with 9 bases between the two ends. The germline V gene has CDR1 MDHEN and CDR2 SYDVKM. CDR3 in DNA: TGTGCCAGCAGTTTATTCCCGGTGGACGAGCAGTACTTC. Translation gives CASSLFPVDEQYF.

As concerns this clone: This sample includes further DNA sequences coding for the same CDR3. CDR3 sequence (DNA): TGTGCCAGCAGTTACTCGGTGCCCACAGATACGCAGTATTTT. Protein: CASSYSVPTDTQYF. This chain connects TRBV6-5 to TRBJ2-3; no reliable D call. CDR1 and CDR2 (germline): MNHEY, SVGAGI. Between the trimmed V and J ends, which lost 0 bases and 2 bases, there was a span of 6 bases. The CDR3 consists of 14 residues.

The chain is built from TRBV7-2 and TRBJ1-5, with a possible D match to TRBD1 (6 bases). The CDR3 has 14 amino acids. The germline CDR1 and CDR2 sequences are SGHTA and FQGNSA. V shed 5 bases and J shed 3 bases, with 11 bases lying between them. CDR3: CASSDTGLNQPQHF. In DNA form, the CDR3 reads TGTGCCAGCAGCGACACAGGGCTCAATCAGCCCCAGCATTTT. Based on the CDR3 plus reference TRBV7-2 and TRBJ1-5, the full variable domain is GAGVSQSPSNKVTEKGKDVELRCDPISGHTALYWYRQSLGQGLEFLIYFQGNSAPDKSGLPSDRFSAERTGGSVSTLTIQRTQQEDSAVYLCASSDTGLNQPQHFGDGTRLSIL.

The chain recombines TRBV4-1 with TRBJ2-1; 8 bases align to TRBD2. Trimming took 4 bases from V and 9 from J; bases not matched to a gene: 5. Per germline, CDR1 MGHRA and CDR2 YSYEKL. CDR3 length: 13 residues. CDR3 coding DNA: TGCGCCAGCAGCCGACAAGGACTAGCTGAGCAGTTCTTC. Translated: CASSRQGLAEQFF.

The rearrangement joins TRBV19 to TRBJ1-1; D might be TRBD1 (6 bases). CDR1 is LNHDA and CDR2 is SQIVND in the germline V gene (reference sequence). Trimming removed 3 bases from V and 4 bases from J, with 18 bases in between. This CDR3 has 16 amino acids. CDR3 loop: CASSIVDRTPTTEAFF. DNA for the CDR3: TGTGCCAGTAGTATCGTTGACAGGACCCCGACCACTGAAGCTTTCTTT. Drawing the rest from reference TRBV19 and TRBJ1-1, the complete variable domain is DGGITQSPKYLFRKEGQNVTLSCEQNLNHDAMYWYRQDPGQGLRLIYYSQIVNDFQKGDIAEGYSVSREKKESFPLTVTSAQKNPTAFYLCASSIVDRTPTTEAFFGQGTRLTVV.

V and J are TRBV28 and TRBJ2-1; TRBD1 matches at 8 bases. CDR3 length equals 15 residues. Germline-derived CDR1 and CDR2 are MDHEN and SYDVKM. With V trimmed by 8 bases and J by 3 bases, 9 bases remained unmatched. The CDR3 loop is CASFSPQGVYNEQFF. CDR3 coding DNA: TGTGCCAGCTTCTCACCACAGGGGGTCTACAATGAGCAGTTCTTC.

The chain links TRBV9 to TRBJ2-7, with 7 bases lining up with TRBD2. CDR3 length: 14 amino acids. The V gene's germline CDR1 is SGDLS and CDR2 YYNGEE. V trimming: 0 bases; J trimming: 3 bases; junction bases outside the gene matches: 3. Written as DNA, the CDR3 is TGTGCCAGCAGCGTAGGGGAGGGCCTCTACGAGCAGTACTTC. Translated, it gives CASSVGEGLYEQYF.

In regard to this clone: This specimen includes other DNA sequences encoding the same CDR3. V and J are TRBV7-9 and TRBJ2-1; D is unclear. V was cut by 2 bases and J by 10 bases, with 6 bases left in between. This CDR3 is 11 amino acids long. Germline V gene lookup returns CDR1 SEHNR and CDR2 FQNEAQ (reference sequence). The CDR3 is CASSLLSEQFF. The CDR3 DNA follows: TGTGCCAGCAGCTTATTAAGCGAGCAGTTCTTC. The full variable domain, with the rest looked up from reference TRBV7-9 and TRBJ2-1, is DTGVSQNPRHKITKRGQNVTFRCDPISEHNRLYWYRQTLGQGPEFLTYFQNEAQLEKSRLLSDRFSAERPKGSFSTLEIQRTEQGDSAMYLCASSLLSEQFFGPGTRLTVL.

This CDR3 is CASSSGGAGDNEQFF. In DNA form, the CDR3 reads TGTGCCAGCAGCTCCGGAGGAGCAGGGGACAATGAGCAGTTCTTC. The chain carries TRBV5-4 and TRBJ2-1; a weak D match, TRBD1 (6 bases). The CDR3 is 15 residues long. Germline V lookup: CDR1 SGHNT, CDR2 YYREEE (reference sequence). V lost 3 bases, J lost 5 bases, and 15 bases lay in between.

This chain links TRBV14 with TRBJ2-5, with 9 bases lining up with TRBD1. Germline V lookup: CDR1 SGHDN, CDR2 FVKESK. With V trimmed by 0 bases and J by 5 bases, 4 bases remained unmatched. This CDR3 comprises 15 residues. In DNA form, the CDR3 reads TGTGCCAGCAGCCAAGAAGGACAGGGGCAGGAGACCCAGTACTTC. Protein: CASSQEGQGQETQYF.

V is TRBV9 and J is TRBJ2-1, with 7 bases lining up with TRBD2. Per the germline V gene, CDR1 is SGDLS and CDR2 is YYNGEE. This CDR3 is built from 15 residues. V shed 3 bases, J shed 6 bases, and the junction held 9 bases outside the gene matches. The chain's CDR3 is CASSDPRTSLNEQFF. CDR3 DNA sequence: TGTGCCAGCAGCGATCCGAGGACTAGTCTCAATGAGCAGTTCTTC.

The chain uses TRBV15 and TRBJ2-5; D remains ambiguous. CDR1 LNHNV and CDR2 YYDKDF come from the germline V gene (reference sequence). This CDR3 contains 14 residues. V was trimmed by 1 base and J by 5 bases, leaving 11 bases between them. This CDR3 reads CATSRGRYLETQYF. The CDR3 nucleotides read TGTGCCACCAGCAGAGGAAGGTACTTGGAGACCCAGTACTTC.

This clone occurred once. The chain has TRBV5-4 and TRBJ2-3, with 8 nucleotides matching TRBD2. The trim removed 0 bases at V and 5 bases at J, leaving 5 bases unmatched. The CDR3 is 15 amino acids. Germline V gene lookup returns CDR1 SGHNT and CDR2 YYREEE (reference sequence). The CDR3 region has the DNA TGTGCCAGCAGCTTGGTTAGCGGGATGGGAGATACGCAGTATTTT. Translating it yields CASSLVSGMGDTQYF.

The gene calls are TRBV5-1 and TRBJ2-4; unclear D gene. This CDR3 region has 16 residues. The germline V gene has CDR1 SGHRS and CDR2 YFSETQ. The V end was cut by 3 bases, the J end by 0 bases, with 13 bases between. The CDR3 coding sequence is TGCGCCAGCAGCTCAGCTTTTGGGGAAGCCAAAAACATTCAGTACTTC. Residues: CASSSAFGEAKNIQYF.

There are a few counts of this clone. The chain carries TRBV30 and TRBJ1-1, with D unresolved. The CDR3 extends over 14 amino acids. Trimming pared 4 bases from V and 1 base from J, leaving 13 bases between. Germline V lookup: CDR1 GTSNPN, CDR2 SVGIG (reference sequence). The CDR3 is CAWNHFMGNTEAFF. In nucleotides, the CDR3 is TGTGCCTGGAACCACTTTATGGGGAACACTGAAGCTTTCTTT.

V gene TRBV4-3 combines with J gene TRBJ2-7; 8 nucleotides agree with TRBD2. Germline assignment: CDR1 LGHNA and CDR2 YSLEER. The CDR3 has 15 amino acids. Unmatched junction bases numbered 12, after V lost 4 bases and J lost 7 bases. The DNA of the CDR3 is TGCGCCAGCAGCCGATCCGCGGGAGGTCTGGGAGAGCAGTACTTC. This codes for CASSRSAGGLGEQYF.

The rearrangement uses TRBV28 and TRBJ2-3; 9 bases map to TRBD1. The CDR3 length is 17 residues. The junction had 10 bases not matched to a gene; V was cut back by 5 bases and J by 1 base. Germline lookup yields CDR1 MDHEN and CDR2 SYDVKM. The CDR3 protein is CASSANRGLWGTDTQYF. Written as DNA, the CDR3 is TGTGCCAGCAGTGCTAACAGGGGGCTGTGGGGCACAGATACGCAGTATTTT.